The clone carrying this T cell receptor (beta chain) was recorded a few times. The data were produced by immunoSEQ multiplex PCR, yet TCRdb's version contains in-frame clones alone and is incomplete. The repertoire has nearly 300,000 clones, approximately 79% of them found once; the top ten carry about 5.8%. The source of the sample is a study of cytotoxic CD8 clonotypes in ibrutinib-treated CLL. Study overall: The response samples were taken once patients had been treated for a median of 12 months, range 6 to 36.

The V gene's germline CDR1 is LNHDA and CDR2 SQIVND (reference sequence). Trimming stripped 1 base from V and 6 bases from J, with 10 bases between. The CDR3 length is 13 residues. This sample comprised PBMCs, obtained at disease progression, from a patient treated with ibrutinib. The chain uses TRBV19 and TRBJ2-7, with D unclear. This receptor was identified in a human donor with chronic lymphocytic leukemia. CDR3 DNA sequence: TGTGCCAGTAGTATAGGAAGTTCGGTCGAGCAGTACTTC. It specifies CASSIGSSVEQYF.